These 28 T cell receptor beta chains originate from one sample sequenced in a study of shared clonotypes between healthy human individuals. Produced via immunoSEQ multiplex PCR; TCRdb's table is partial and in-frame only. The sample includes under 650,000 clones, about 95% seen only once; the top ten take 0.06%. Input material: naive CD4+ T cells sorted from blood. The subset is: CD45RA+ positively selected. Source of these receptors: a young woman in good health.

CDR3 region: CASSSPGQGATNEKLFF. CDR3 nucleotide sequence: TGTGCCAGCAGCTCACCGGGACAGGGGGCCACTAATGAAAAACTGTTTTTT. The chain combines TRBV7-6 with TRBJ1-4, with TRBD1 identical over 12 bases. This CDR3 comprises 17 residues. V was pared by 4 bases and J by 2 bases, with 5 bases of the junction left unmatched. Germline V gene lookup returns CDR1 SGHVS and CDR2 FNYEAQ.

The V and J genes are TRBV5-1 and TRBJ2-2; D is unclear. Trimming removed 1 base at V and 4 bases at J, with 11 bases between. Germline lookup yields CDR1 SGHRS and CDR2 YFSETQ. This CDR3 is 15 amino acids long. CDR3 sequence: CASSLRALGTGELFF. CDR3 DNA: TGCGCCAGCAGCTTGCGGGCTCTAGGCACCGGGGAGCTGTTTTTT.

The CDR3 sequence: CASSVELAGPGNEQFF. Written as DNA, the CDR3 is TGTGCCAGCAGCGTGGAACTAGCGGGCCCAGGAAATGAGCAGTTCTTC. The V gene is TRBV11-2, the J gene TRBJ2-1; 9 bases line up with TRBD2. The CDR3 sequence is 16 residues long. Germline V gives CDR1 SGHAT, CDR2 FQNNGV. The junction had 12 bases not matched to a gene; V was cut back by 5 bases and J by 7 bases.

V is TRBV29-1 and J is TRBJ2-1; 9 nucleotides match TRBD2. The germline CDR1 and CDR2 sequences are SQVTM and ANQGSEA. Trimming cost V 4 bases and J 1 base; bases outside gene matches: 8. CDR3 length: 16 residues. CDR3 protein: CSVGRTSAFSYNEQFF. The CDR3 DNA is TGCAGCGTTGGGAGGACTAGCGCCTTTTCCTACAATGAGCAGTTCTTC.

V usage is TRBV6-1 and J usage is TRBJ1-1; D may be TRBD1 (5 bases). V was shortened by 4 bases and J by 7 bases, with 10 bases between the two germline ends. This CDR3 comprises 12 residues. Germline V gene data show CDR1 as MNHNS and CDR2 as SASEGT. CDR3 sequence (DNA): TGTGCCAGCAGTGTTGGACACTTTGAAGCTTTCTTT. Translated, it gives CASSVGHFEAFF.

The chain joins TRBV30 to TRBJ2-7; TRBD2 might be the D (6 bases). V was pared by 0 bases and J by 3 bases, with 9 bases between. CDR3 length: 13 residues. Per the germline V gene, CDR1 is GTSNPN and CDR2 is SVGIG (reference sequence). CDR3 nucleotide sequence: TGTGCCTGGAGTGTCGGACTAATCTACGAGCAGTACTTC. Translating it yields CAWSVGLIYEQYF.

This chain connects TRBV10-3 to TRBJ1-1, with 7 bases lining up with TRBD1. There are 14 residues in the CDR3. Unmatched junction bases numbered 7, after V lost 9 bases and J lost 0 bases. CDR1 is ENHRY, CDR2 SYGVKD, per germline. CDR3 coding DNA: TGTGCCATAGACAGGGACTTGATGAACACTGAAGCTTTCTTT. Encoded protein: CAIDRDLMNTEAFF.

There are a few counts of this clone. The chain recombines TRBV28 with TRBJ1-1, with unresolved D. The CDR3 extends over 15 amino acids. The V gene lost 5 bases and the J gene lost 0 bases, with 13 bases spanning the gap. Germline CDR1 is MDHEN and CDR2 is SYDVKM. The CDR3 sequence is CASSPSRIVNTEAFF. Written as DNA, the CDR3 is TGTGCCAGCAGTCCCTCACGAATTGTGAACACTGAAGCTTTCTTT. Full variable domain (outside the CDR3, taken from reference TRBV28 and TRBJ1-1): DVKVTQSSRYLVKRTGEKVFLECVQDMDHENMFWYRQDPGLGLRLIYFSYDVKMKEKGDIPEGYSVSREKKERFSLILESASTNQTSMYLCASSPSRIVNTEAFFGQGTRLTVV.

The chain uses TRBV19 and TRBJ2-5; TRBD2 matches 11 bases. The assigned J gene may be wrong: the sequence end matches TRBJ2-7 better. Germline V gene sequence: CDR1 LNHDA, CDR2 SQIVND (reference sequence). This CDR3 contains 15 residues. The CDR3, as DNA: TGTGCCAGTAGTCCGAGACTAGCGGGGTCGTACGAGCAGTACTTC. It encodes CASSPRLAGSYEQYF.

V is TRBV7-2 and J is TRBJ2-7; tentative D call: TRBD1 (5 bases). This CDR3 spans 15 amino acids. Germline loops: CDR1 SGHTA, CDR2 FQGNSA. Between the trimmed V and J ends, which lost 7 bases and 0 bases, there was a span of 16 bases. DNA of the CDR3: TGTGCCAGCACCCTTACCGCGCAGGGCTCCTACGAGCAGTACTTC. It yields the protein CASTLTAQGSYEQYF.

The CDR3 region has the DNA TGTGCCAGCTTGAGTTTCTCTGGAAACACCATATATTTT. This gives the protein CASLSFSGNTIYF. The chain has TRBV28 and TRBJ1-3; no reliable D call. Trimming shortened V by 8 bases and J by 0 bases, and 8 bases separated the two germline ends. Germline V gene lookup returns CDR1 MDHEN and CDR2 SYDVKM. This CDR3 has 13 amino acids.

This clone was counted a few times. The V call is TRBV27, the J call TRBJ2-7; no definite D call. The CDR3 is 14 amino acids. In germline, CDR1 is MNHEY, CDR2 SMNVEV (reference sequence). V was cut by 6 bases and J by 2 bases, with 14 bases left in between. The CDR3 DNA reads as TGTGCCAGCAGGCGAAACGCAGGAACCTACGAGCAGTACTTC. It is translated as CASRRNAGTYEQYF.

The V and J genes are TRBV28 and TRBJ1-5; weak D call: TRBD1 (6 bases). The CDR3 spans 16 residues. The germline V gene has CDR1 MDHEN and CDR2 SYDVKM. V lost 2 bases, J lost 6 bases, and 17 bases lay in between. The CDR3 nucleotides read TGTGCCAGCAGTTTAATCGGCAGGGGCCATGGTCAGCCCCAGCATTTT. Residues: CASSLIGRGHGQPQHF.

CDR3 loop: CASTTRGLAEETQYF. The CDR3 nucleotides read TGTGCCAGCACCACTAGAGGCCTAGCGGAAGAGACCCAGTACTTC. V usage is TRBV11-2 and J usage is TRBJ2-5; TRBD2 aligns across 7 bases. The V and J ends lost 7 bases and 3 bases, in that order; junction bases with no gene match: 11. This CDR3 is built from 15 residues. In germline, CDR1 is SGHAT, CDR2 FQNNGV. The entire variable domain, with the rest obtained from reference TRBV11-2 and TRBJ2-5, is as follows: EAGVAQSPRYKIIEKRQSVAFWCNPISGHATLYWYQQILGQGPKLLIQFQNNGVVDDSQLPKDRFSAERLKGVDSTLKIQPAKLEDSAVYLCASTTRGLAEETQYFGPGTRLLVL.

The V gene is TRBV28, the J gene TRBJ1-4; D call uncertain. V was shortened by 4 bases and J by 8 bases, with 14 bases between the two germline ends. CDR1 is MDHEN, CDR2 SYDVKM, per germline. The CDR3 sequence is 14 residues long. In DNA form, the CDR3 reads TGTGCCAGCAGTTCCGGGAAACCTGGGGAAAAACTGTTTTTT. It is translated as CASSSGKPGEKLFF.

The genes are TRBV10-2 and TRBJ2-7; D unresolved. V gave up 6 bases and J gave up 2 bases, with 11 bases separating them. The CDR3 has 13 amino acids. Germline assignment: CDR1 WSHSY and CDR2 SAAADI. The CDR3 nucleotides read TGCGCCAGCAGGGACCTGCCGACCTACGAGCAGTACTTC. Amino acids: CASRDLPTYEQYF.

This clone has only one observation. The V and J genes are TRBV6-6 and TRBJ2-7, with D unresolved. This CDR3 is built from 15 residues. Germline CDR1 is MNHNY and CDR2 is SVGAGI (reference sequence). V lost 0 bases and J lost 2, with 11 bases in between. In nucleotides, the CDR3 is TGTGCCAGCAGTTACTCGGGATTGCGGCCCTACGAGCAGTACTTC. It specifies CASSYSGLRPYEQYF.

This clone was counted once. CDR3 protein: CASSPRASGNEQYF. CDR3 in DNA: TGTGCCAGCAGCCCTAGGGCTAGCGGGAACGAGCAGTACTTC. The genes are TRBV6-6 and TRBJ2-7; 9 nucleotides align to TRBD2. V gave up 6 bases and J gave up 5 bases; unmatched junction bases: 8. The CDR3 has 14 amino acids. Germline CDR1 and CDR2: MNHNY and SVGAGI (reference sequence).

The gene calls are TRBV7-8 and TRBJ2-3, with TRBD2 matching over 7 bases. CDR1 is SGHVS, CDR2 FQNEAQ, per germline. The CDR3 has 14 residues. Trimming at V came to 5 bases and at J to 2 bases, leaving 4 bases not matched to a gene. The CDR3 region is CASSLLAYTDTQYF. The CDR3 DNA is TGTGCCAGCAGCCTACTAGCGTACACAGATACGCAGTATTTT.

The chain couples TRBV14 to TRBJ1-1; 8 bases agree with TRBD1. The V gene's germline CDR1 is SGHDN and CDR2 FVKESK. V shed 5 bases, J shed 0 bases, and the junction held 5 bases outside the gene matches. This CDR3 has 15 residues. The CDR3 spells CASSRQGLVNTEAFF. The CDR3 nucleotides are TGTGCCAGCAGCAGACAGGGGTTGGTGAACACTGAAGCTTTCTTT.

CDR3 nucleotides: TGTGCCAGCAGTACCCCCCGGGAGCAGTACTTC. Protein product: CASSTPREQYF. The chain joins TRBV28 to TRBJ2-7; no definite D call. Germline V gene sequence: CDR1 MDHEN, CDR2 SYDVKM. The CDR3 consists of 11 residues. V was shortened by 5 bases and J by 7 bases, with 9 bases between the two germline ends.

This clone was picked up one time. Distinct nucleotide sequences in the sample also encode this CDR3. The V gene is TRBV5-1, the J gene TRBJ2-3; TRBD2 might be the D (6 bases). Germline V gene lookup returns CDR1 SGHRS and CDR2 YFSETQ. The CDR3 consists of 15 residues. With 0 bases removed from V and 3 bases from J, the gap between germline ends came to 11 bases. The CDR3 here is CASSLVGSGTDTQYF. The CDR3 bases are TGCGCCAGCAGCTTGGTCGGCAGCGGGACAGATACGCAGTATTTT.

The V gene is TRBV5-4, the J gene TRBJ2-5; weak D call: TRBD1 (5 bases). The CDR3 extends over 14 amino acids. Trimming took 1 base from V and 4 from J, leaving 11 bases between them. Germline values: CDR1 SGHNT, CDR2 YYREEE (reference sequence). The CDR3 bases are TGTGCCAGCAGCTTGTCAGGGCTCCGAGAGACCCAGTACTTC. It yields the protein CASSLSGLRETQYF.

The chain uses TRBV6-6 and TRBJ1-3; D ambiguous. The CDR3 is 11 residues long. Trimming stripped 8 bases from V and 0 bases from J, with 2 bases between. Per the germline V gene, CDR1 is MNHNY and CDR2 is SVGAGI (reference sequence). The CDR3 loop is CASYSGNTIYF. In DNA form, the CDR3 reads TGTGCCAGCTACTCTGGAAACACCATATATTTT.

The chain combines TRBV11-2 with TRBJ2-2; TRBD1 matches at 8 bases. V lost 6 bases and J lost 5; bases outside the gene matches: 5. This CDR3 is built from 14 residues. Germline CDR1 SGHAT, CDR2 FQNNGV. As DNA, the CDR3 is TGTGCCAGCAGTGGACAGGGTACAACCGGGGAGCTGTTTTTT. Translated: CASSGQGTTGELFF.

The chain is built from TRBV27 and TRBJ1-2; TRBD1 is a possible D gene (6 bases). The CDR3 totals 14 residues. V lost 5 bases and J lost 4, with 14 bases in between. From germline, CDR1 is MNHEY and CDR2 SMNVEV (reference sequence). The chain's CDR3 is CASSRDGTTYGYTF. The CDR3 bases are TGTGCCAGCAGTAGGGACGGGACAACCTATGGCTACACCTTC.

The CDR3 DNA reads as TGTGCCAGCAGCGCGGGTACAGGGAACCCCTTCAACTATGGCTACACCTTC. Encoded protein: CASSAGTGNPFNYGYTF. The chain joins TRBV9 to TRBJ1-2; TRBD1 is a possible D gene (6 bases). V lost 3 bases, J lost 2 bases, and 20 bases lay in between. The length of the CDR3 is 17 residues. Germline values: CDR1 SGDLS, CDR2 YYNGEE.

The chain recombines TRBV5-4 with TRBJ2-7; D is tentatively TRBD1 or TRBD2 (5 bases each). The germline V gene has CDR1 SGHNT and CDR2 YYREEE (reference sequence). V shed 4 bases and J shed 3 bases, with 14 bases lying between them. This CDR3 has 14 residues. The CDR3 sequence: CASSPPGPSYEQYF. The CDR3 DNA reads TGTGCCAGCAGCCCACCGGGACCGAGCTACGAGCAGTACTTC.